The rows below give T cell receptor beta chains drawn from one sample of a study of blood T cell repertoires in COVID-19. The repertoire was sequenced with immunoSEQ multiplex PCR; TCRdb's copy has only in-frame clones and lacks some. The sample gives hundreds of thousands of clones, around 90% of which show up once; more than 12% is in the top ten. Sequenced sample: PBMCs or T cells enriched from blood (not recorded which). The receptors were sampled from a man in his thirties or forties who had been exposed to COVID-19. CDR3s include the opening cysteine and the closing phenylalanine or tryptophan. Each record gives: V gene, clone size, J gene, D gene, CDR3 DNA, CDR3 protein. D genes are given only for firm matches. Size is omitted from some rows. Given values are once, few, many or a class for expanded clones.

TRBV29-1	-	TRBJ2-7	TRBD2	TGCAGCACTTCTTCGGGGGGGGAGCAGTACTTC	CSTSSGGEQYF
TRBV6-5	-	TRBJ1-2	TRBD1	TGTGCCAGCAGTTTCACAGGGGCTAACTATGGCTACACCTTC	CASSFTGANYGYTF
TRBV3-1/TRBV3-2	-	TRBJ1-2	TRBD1	TGTGCCAGCAGCCAAGGGACAGGGCCTTTCTATGGCTACACCTTC	CASSQGTGPFYGYTF
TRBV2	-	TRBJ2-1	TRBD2	TGTGCCAGCAGTGAAAGTAGCGGGGGGGGCTACAATGAGCAGTTCTTC	CASSESSGGGYNEQFF
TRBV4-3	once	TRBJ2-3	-	TGCGCCAGCAGCCTTGGGCGAGATACGCAGTATTTT	CASSLGRDTQYF
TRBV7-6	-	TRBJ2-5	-	TGTGCCAGCAGCCCACAAGAGACCCAGTACTTC	CASSPQETQYF
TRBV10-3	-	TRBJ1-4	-	TGTGCCATCAGTGATCAGGGTTTAGGTACTAATGAAAAACTGTTTTTT	CAISDQGLGTNEKLFF
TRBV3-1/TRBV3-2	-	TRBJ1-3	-	TGTGCCAGCAGCCAAGATGCAGGGTCGGGCTCTGGAAACACCATATATTTT	CASSQDAGSGSGNTIYF
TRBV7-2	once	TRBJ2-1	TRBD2	TGTGCCAGCAGCCCCCCAGCGGGGCCGATGGGTGAGCAGTTCTTC	CASSPPAGPMGEQFF
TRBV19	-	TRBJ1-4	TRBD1	TGTGCCAGTAGTAGGACAGGACGTTTGGATGAAAAACTGTTTTTT	CASSRTGRLDEKLFF
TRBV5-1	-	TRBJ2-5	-	TGCGCCAGCAGCTCGACAGGATCCGAGACCCAGTACTTC	CASSSTGSETQYF
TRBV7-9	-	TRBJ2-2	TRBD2	TGTGCCAGCAGCTTCCCTCGGGGGGGTTCTCAGGACACCGGGGAGCTGTTTTTT	CASSFPRGGSQDTGELFF
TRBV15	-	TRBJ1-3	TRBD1	TGTGCCACCAGCGCCCACAGGGGCTCTGGAAACACCATATATTTT	CATSAHRGSGNTIYF
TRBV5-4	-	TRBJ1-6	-	TGTGCCAGCATGCAAGGCGGCAATTCACCCCTCCACTTT	CASMQGGNSPLHF
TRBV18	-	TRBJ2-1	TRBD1	TGTGCCAGCTCATTGGACAGGGGAACCTACAATGAGCAGTTCTTC	CASSLDRGTYNEQFF
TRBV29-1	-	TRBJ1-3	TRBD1	TGCAGCGTGGGGACAGATGGAAACACCATATATTTT	CSVGTDGNTIYF
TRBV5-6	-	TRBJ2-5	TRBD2	TGTGCCAGCAGCTTTGGCGGGACTAGCGTGTGGGAGACCCAGTACTTC	CASSFGGTSVWETQYF
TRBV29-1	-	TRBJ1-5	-	TGCAGCGTTTTTGACAATGATCAGCCCCAGCATTTT	CSVFDNDQPQHF
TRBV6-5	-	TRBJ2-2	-	TGTGCCAGCAGTAAGGACAGAGACACCGGGGAGCTGTTTTTT	CASSKDRDTGELFF
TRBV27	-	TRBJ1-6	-	TGTGCCAGCAGTTCATACCGGGACGACCTACAGGGTGATTCACCCCTCCACTTT	CASSSYRDDLQGDSPLHF
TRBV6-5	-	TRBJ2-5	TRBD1	TGTGCCAGCAGTATGGCAGGGGGAAACCAAGAGACCCAGTACTTC	CASSMAGGNQETQYF